The rows below give T cell receptor beta chains drawn from one sample of a study of blood T cell repertoires in COVID-19. The repertoire was sequenced with immunoSEQ multiplex PCR; TCRdb's copy has only in-frame clones and lacks some. The sample carries roughly 410,000 clones, 89% recorded once. The sample was peripheral blood. These receptors all stem from a woman in her forties with COVID-19, enrolled during active disease. CDR3s include the opening cysteine and the closing phenylalanine or tryptophan. The listing skips clone size in some rows; elsewhere it reads once, few, many or a size class.

V,length,J,size,CDR3
TRBV27,17,TRBJ2-2,once,CASSLSGTGANTGELFF
TRBV3-1/TRBV3-2,14,TRBJ2-7,-,CASSPSGQTYEQYF
TRBV14,16,TRBJ2-1,-,CASSRTGTSGRNEQFF
TRBV2,13,TRBJ1-4,-,CASIGVADEKLFF
TRBV2,13,TRBJ2-5,-,CASSEEGPETQYF
TRBV28,13,TRBJ1-1,-,CASSPLTYAEAFF
TRBV3-1/TRBV3-2,18,TRBJ2-5,-,CASSQEGLAGGGQETQYF
TRBV18,14,TRBJ2-6,-,CASSPGSGANVLTF
TRBV12-5,14,TRBJ1-6,-,CASGSDRGNSPLHF
TRBV12-5,17,TRBJ2-3,-,CASGFNTRSSSTDTQYF
TRBV7-3,14,TRBJ2-3,-,CASSRDRNQDTQYF
TRBV28,19,TRBJ1-5,-,CASSSLVGQGGGGNQPQHF
TRBV18,13,TRBJ1-2,few,CASSHGTDYGYTF
TRBV27,15,TRBJ2-2,-,CASSYGQANTGELFF
TRBV5-1,15,TRBJ1-2,-,CASSLALGDKIGYTF
TRBV6-9,16,TRBJ1-5,-,CASSVPGGMVCQPQHF
TRBV27,17,TRBJ1-5,-,CASSLSSGSVGNQPQHF
TRBV7-9,15,TRBJ2-7,few,CASSSTGTGGYEQYF
TRBV5-1,16,TRBJ2-3,-,CASSFGLAGSTDTQYF
TRBV7-8,20,TRBJ1-3,-,CASRRFRGTATQNSGNTIYF
TRBV3-1/TRBV3-2,17,TRBJ2-2,-,CASSQGPKRGGLGELFF
TRBV6-2/TRBV6-3,16,TRBJ2-7,-,CASSGGGDPLSGEQYF